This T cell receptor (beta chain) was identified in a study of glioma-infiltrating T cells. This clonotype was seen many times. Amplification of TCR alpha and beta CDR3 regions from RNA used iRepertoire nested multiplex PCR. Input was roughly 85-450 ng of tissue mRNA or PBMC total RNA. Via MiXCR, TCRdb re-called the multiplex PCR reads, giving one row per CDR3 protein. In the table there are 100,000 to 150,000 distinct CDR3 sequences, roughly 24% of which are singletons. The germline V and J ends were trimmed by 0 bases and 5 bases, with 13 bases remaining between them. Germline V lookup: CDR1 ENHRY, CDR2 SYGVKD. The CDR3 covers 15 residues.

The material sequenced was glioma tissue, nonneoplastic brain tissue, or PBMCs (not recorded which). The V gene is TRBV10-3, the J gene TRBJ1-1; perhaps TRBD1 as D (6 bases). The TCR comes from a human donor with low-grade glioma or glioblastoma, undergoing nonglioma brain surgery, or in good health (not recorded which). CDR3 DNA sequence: TGTGCCATCAGTGAGTCGACGCAGGGGATAACTGAAGCTTTCTTT. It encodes CAISESTQGITEAFF.